Following are 9 T cell receptor beta chains from one sample sequenced in a study of chemoradiotherapy in HPV16-positive cancers. Profiled with immunoSEQ multiplex PCR; TCRdb holds only in-frame clones, not every one. The data hold about 36,000 clones, with about nine tenths observed a single time. Material: blood, obtained from a patient who underwent chemoradiotherapy. The receptors here all came from a human donor with HPV-associated anogenital cancer.

The chain is built from TRBV4-2 and TRBJ1-6, with 8 bases identical to TRBD1. Trimming took 1 base from V and 6 from J; bases not matched to a gene: 5. The germline V gene has CDR1 LGHNA and CDR2 YNFKEQ. This CDR3 comprises 16 residues. CDR3: CASSQGTGNSNSPLHF. The CDR3 region has the DNA TGTGCCAGCAGCCAAGGGACAGGGAACAGTAATTCACCCCTCCACTTT.

By frequency in the sample, this clone is medium-sized. The rearrangement joins TRBV6-4 to TRBJ2-3, with D perhaps given as TRBD1 or TRBD2 (5 bases each). The CDR3 contains 13 residues. V was shortened by 3 bases and J by 1 base, with 5 bases between the two germline ends. The germline CDR1 and CDR2 sequences are MRHNA and SNTAGT. The DNA of the CDR3 is TGTGCCAGCAGTGAGGGGGGCACAGATACGCAGTATTTT. It translates to CASSEGGTDTQYF.

The rearrangement joins TRBV2 to TRBJ1-5; 9 bases fit TRBD1. This CDR3 region has 16 residues. Germline trimming cut 4 bases from V and 2 bases from J; bases unmatched to any gene: 6. Germline values: CDR1 SNHLY, CDR2 FYNNEI. CDR3 residues: CASSGRTGVRNQPQHF. In DNA form, the CDR3 reads TGTGCCAGCAGTGGTCGGACAGGGGTTCGCAATCAGCCCCAGCATTTT.

This clone came up once. The rearrangement uses TRBV6-4 and TRBJ2-1; 11 positions match TRBD2. CDR3 length: 15 residues. Germline CDR1 reads MRHNA; CDR2 reads SNTAGT. With 0 bases clipped from V and 10 bases from J, the junction kept 5 bases outside the gene matches. The CDR3 sequence: CASSDSASGGSEQFF. CDR3 sequence (DNA): TGTGCCAGCAGTGACTCGGCTAGCGGGGGGAGCGAGCAGTTCTTC.

This clone was observed a single time. The chain recombines TRBV7-2 with TRBJ2-1, with 10 bases matching TRBD2. Trimming at V came to 5 bases and at J to 6 bases, leaving 10 bases not matched to a gene. The CDR3 spans 16 residues. The V gene's germline CDR1 is SGHTA and CDR2 FQGNSA. The CDR3 loop is CASSPLSGGLRNEQFF. Written as DNA, the CDR3 is TGTGCCAGCAGCCCGCTTAGCGGGGGGCTCCGCAATGAGCAGTTCTTC.

The chain recombines TRBV5-1 with TRBJ2-5; the match to TRBD1 covers 7 bases. V dropped 4 bases and J dropped 4; count of bases not matched to a gene: 4. Germline-derived CDR1 and CDR2 are SGHRS and YFSETQ. The CDR3 length is 13 residues. DNA of the CDR3: TGCGCCAGCAGCCCGGGACAGAGAGAGACCCAGTACTTC. This sequence encodes CASSPGQRETQYF.

The CDR3 nucleotides read TGTGCCAGCCCGAAGGGGGGCCCACTCGAGGGCTACACCTTC. Protein sequence: CASPKGGPLEGYTF. This sequence joins TRBV6-1 and TRBJ1-2; possibly TRBD1 for D (6 bases). Germline V gene data show CDR1 as MNHNS and CDR2 as SASEGT. The CDR3 has 14 amino acids. V gave up 8 bases and J gave up 8 bases, with 21 bases separating them.

The chain uses TRBV29-1 and TRBJ2-5, with 8 bases that match TRBD2. The V gene end was trimmed by 5 bases and the J gene end by 7 bases; junction bases not matched to a gene: 3. This CDR3 has 11 residues. CDR1 is SQVTM and CDR2 is ANQGSEA in the germline V gene. CDR3 region: CSVPGGRTQYF. CDR3 sequence (DNA): TGCAGCGTTCCGGGGGGGAGGACCCAGTACTTC. The full variable domain, in which reference TRBV29-1 and TRBJ2-5 provide the parts outside the CDR3, is SAVISQKPSRDICQRGTSLTIQCQVDSQVTMMFWYRQQPGQSLTLIATANQGSEATYESGFVIDKFPISRPNLTFSTLTVSNMSPEDSSIYLCSVPGGRTQYFGPGTRLLVL.

This clone was detected once. J is TRBJ1-4 and V is TRBV4-1; 7 nucleotides line up with TRBD1. The CDR3 extends over 15 amino acids. Losses at the gene ends were 1 base for V and 8 bases for J; bases not matched to a gene: 7. Germline CDR1 reads MGHRA; CDR2 reads YSYEKL. As DNA, the CDR3 is TGCGCCAGCAGCCAAGGGAGACAGGGTGGCGAAAAACTGTTTTTT. It yields the protein CASSQGRQGGEKLFF.